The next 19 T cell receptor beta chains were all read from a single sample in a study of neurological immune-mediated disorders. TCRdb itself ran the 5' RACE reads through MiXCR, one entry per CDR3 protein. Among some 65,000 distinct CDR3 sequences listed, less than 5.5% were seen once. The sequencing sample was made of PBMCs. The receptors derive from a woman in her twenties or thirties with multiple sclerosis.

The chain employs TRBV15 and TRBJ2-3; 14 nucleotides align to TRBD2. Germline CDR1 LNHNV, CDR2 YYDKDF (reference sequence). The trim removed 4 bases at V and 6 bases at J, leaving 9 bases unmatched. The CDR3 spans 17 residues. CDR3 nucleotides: TGTGCCACCAGCAAGGGACTAGCGGGGGATACCCAGGATACGCAGTATTTT. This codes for CATSKGLAGDTQDTQYF.

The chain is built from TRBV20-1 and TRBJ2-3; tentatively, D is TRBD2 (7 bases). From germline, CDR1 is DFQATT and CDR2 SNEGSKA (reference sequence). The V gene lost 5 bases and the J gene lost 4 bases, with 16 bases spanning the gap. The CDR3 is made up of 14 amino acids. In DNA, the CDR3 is TGCAGTGCTGGGATGGGGGGGGGCGCAGATACGCAGTATTTT. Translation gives CSAGMGGGADTQYF.

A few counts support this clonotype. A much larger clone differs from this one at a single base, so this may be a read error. The CDR3 DNA reads TGTGCCATCAGTGAGGGGAAAGGAAAAGAGACCCAGTACTTC. Its translation is CAISEGKGKETQYF. The V gene is TRBV10-3, the J gene TRBJ2-5; D not resolved. Deletions cut 2 bases from V and 3 bases from J, with 10 bases between. Germline V gene sequence: CDR1 ENHRY, CDR2 SYGVKD. CDR3 length equals 14 residues.

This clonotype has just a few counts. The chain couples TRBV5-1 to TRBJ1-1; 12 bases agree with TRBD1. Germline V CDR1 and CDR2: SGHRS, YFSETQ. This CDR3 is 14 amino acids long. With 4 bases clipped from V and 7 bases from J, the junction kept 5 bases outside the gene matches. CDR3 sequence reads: CASSTGTGGYEAFF. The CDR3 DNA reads TGCGCCAGCAGCACCGGGACAGGGGGCTATGAAGCTTTCTTT.

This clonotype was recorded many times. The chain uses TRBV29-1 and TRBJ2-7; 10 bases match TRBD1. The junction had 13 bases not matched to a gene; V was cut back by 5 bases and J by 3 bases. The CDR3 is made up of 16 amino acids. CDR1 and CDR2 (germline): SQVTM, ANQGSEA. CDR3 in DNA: TGCAGCGTTAGCGGGACAGGGGATTGGGGTTACTACGAGCAGTACTTC. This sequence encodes CSVSGTGDWGYYEQYF.

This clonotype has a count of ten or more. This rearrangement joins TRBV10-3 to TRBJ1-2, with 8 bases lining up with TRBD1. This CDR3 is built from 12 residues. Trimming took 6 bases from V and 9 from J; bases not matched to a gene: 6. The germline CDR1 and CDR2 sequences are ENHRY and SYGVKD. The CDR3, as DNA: TGTGCCATCAGGGAGGACAGGGAACGCTACACCTTC. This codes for CAIREDRERYTF.

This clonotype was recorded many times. DNA of the CDR3: TGTGCCAGCAGCGGGGATTTATCCTACGAGCAGTACTTC. This gives the protein CASSGDLSYEQYF. The V call is TRBV7-9, the J call TRBJ2-7; no clear D gene. The CDR3 length is 13 residues. With 5 bases removed from V and 1 base from J, the gap between germline ends came to 9 bases. Germline V gives CDR1 SEHNR, CDR2 FQNEAQ (reference sequence).

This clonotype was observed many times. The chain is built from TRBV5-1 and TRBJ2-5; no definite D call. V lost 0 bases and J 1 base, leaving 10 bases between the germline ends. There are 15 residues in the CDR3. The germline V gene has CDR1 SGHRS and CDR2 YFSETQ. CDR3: CASSLASSGQETQYF. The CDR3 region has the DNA TGCGCCAGCAGCTTGGCTTCGTCAGGCCAAGAGACCCAGTACTTC.

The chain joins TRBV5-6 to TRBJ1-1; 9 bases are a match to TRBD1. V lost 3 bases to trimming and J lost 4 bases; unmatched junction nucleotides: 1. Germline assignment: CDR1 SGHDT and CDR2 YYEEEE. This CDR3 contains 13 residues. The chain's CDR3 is CASSWTGVTEAFF. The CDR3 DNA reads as TGTGCCAGCAGCTGGACAGGGGTCACTGAAGCTTTCTTT.

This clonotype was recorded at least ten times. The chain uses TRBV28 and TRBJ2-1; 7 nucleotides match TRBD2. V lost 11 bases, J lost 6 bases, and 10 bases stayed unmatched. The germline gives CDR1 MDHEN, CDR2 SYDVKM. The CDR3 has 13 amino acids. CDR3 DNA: TGTGCCGCGAGTGGGGGGGGTCGCAATGAGCAGTTCTTC. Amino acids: CAASGGGRNEQFF.

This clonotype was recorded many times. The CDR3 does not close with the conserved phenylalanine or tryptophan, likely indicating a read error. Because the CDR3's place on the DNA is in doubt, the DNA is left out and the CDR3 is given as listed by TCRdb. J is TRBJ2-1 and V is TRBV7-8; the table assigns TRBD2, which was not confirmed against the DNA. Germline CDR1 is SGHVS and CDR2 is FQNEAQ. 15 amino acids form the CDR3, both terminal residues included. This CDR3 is CASSLEGLAGGPLSL.

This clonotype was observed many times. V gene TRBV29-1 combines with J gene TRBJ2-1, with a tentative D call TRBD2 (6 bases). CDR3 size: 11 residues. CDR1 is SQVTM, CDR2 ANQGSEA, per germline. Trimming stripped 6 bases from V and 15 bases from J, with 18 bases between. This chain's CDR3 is CSVPDQMEGFF. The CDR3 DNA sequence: TGCAGCGTCCCGGACCAAATGGAGGGGTTCTTC.

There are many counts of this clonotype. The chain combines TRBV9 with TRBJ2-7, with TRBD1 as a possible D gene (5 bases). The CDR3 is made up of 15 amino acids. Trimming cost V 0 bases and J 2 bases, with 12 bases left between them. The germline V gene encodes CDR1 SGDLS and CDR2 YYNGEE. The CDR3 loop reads CASSVEDGRAYEQYF. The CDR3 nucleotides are TGTGCCAGCAGCGTAGAGGACGGCAGGGCCTACGAGCAGTACTTC.

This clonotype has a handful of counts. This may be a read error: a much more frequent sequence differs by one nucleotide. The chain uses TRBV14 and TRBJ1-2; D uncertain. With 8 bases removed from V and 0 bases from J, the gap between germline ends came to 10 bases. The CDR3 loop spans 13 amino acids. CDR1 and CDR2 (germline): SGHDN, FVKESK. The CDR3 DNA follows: TGTGCCAGCCGGCAGACAACTAACTATGGCTACACCTTC. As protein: CASRQTTNYGYTF.

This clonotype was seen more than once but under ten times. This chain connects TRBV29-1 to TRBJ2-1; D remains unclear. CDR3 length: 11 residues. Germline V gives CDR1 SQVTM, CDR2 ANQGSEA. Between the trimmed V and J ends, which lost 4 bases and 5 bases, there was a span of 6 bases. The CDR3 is CSVVGDNEQFF. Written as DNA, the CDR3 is TGCAGCGTTGTTGGAGACAATGAGCAGTTCTTC.

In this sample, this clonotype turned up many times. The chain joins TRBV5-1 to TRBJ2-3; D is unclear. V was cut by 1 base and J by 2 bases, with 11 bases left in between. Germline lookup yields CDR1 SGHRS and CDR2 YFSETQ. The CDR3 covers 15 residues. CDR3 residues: CASSLSTLYTDTQYF. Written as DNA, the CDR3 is TGCGCCAGCAGCTTGAGTACACTCTACACAGATACGCAGTATTTT.

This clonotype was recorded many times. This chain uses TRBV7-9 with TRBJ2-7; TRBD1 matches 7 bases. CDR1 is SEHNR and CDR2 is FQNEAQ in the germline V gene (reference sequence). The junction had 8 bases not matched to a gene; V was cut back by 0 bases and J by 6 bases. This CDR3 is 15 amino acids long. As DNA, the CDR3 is TGTGCCAGCAGCTTAGCACTCGGGACAGCACTCGAGCAGTACTTC. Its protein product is CASSLALGTALEQYF.

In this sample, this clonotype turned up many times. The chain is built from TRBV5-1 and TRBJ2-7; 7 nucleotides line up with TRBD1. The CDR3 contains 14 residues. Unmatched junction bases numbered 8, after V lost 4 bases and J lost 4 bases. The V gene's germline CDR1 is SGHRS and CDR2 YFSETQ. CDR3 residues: CASSTGQAGYEQYF. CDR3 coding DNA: TGCGCCAGCAGCACCGGACAGGCTGGATACGAGCAGTACTTC. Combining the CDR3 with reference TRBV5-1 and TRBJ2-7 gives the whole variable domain KAGVTQTPRYLIKTRGQQVTLSCSPISGHRSVSWYQQTPGQGLQFLFEYFSETQRNKGNFPGRFSGRQFSNSRSEMNVSTLELGDSALYLCASSTGQAGYEQYFGPGTRLTVT.

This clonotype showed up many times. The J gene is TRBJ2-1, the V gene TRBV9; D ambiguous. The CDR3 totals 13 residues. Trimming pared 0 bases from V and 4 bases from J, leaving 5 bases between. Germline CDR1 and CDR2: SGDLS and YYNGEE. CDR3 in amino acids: CASSVGRYNEQFF. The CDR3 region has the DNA TGTGCCAGCAGCGTAGGCAGATACAATGAGCAGTTCTTC. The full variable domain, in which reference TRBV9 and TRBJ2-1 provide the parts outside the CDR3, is DSGVTQTPKHLITATGQRVTLRCSPRSGDLSVYWYQQSLDQGLQFLIQYYNGEERAKGNILERFSAQQFPDLHSELNLSSLELGDSALYFCASSVGRYNEQFFGPGTRLTVL.